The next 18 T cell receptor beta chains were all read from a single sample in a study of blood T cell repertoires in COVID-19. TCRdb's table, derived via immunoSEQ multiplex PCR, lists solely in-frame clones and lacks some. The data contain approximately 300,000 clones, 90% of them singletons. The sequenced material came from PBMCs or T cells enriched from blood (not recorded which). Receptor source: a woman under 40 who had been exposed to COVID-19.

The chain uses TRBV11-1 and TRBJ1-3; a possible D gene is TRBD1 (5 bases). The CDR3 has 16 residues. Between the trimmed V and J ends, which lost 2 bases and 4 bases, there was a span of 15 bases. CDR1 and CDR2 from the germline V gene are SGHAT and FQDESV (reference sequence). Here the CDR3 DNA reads TGTGCCAGCAGCTTATTGTCAGGGAAGGGAGGAAACACCATATATTTT. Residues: CASSLLSGKGGNTIYF.

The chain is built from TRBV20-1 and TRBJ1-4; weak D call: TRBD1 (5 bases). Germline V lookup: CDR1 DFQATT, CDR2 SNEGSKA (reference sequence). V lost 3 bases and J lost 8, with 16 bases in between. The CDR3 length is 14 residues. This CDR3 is CSASVGGWGEKLFF. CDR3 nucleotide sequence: TGCAGTGCTAGTGTTGGAGGGTGGGGCGAAAAACTGTTTTTT.

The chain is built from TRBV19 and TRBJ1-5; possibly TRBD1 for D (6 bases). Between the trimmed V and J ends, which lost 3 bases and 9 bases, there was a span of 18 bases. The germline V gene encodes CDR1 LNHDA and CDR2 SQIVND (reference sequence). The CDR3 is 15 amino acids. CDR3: CASSILWDTQRPQHF. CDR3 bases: TGTGCCAGTAGTATTTTGTGGGACACACAGAGGCCCCAGCATTTT.

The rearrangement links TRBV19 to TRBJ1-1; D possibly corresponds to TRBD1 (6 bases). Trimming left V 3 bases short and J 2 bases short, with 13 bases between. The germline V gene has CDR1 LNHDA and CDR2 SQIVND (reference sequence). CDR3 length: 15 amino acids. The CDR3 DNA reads TGTGCCAGTAGTATCGGTGGGGGCGCTAACACTGAAGCTTTCTTT. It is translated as CASSIGGGANTEAFF.

The CDR3 DNA follows: TGTGCCAGCAGCCAAGGGACGAGGGCTCGGGGCTACACCTTC. It codes for CASSQGTRARGYTF. The chain is built from TRBV3-1 (or the pseudogene TRBV3-2) and TRBJ1-2, with D uncertain. Per the germline V gene, CDR1 is LGHDT and CDR2 is YNNKEL (reference sequence). Trimming stripped 1 base from V and 8 bases from J, with 14 bases between. CDR3 size: 14 residues.

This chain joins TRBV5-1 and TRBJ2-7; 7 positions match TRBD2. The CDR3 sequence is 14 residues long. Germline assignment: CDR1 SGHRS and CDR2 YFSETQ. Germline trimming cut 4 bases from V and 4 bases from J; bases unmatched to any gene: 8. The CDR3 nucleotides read TGCGCCAGCAGCCCACAGCGGGGAGGTTACGAGCAGTACTTC. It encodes CASSPQRGGYEQYF.

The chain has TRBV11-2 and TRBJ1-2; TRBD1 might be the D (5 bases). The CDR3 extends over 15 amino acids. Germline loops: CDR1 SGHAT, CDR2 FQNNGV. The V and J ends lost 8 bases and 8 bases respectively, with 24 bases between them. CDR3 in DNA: TGTGCCAGCTCTTCTCTAGGGGTAGGGGCGAGGGGCTACACCTTC. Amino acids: CASSSLGVGARGYTF. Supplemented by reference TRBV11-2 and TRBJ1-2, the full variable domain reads EAGVAQSPRYKIIEKRQSVAFWCNPISGHATLYWYQQILGQGPKLLIQFQNNGVVDDSQLPKDRFSAERLKGVDSTLKIQPAKLEDSAVYLCASSSLGVGARGYTFGSGTRLTVV.

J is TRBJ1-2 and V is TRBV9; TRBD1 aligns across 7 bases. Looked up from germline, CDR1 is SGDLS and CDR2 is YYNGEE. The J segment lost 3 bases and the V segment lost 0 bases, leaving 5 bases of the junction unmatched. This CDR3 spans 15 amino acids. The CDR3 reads CASSVAGTAYYGYTF. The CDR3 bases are TGTGCCAGCAGCGTAGCAGGGACAGCGTACTATGGCTACACCTTC.

DNA of the CDR3: TGTGCCAGCAGTTATTCCCGCCAGGGCCCTACCTCCACAGATACGCAGTATTTT. Translated: CASSYSRQGPTSTDTQYF. V gene TRBV6-9 combines with J gene TRBJ2-3; D possibly corresponds to TRBD1 (5 bases). Trimming pared 0 bases from V and 2 bases from J, leaving 18 bases between. There are 18 residues in the CDR3. Per germline, CDR1 MNHGY and CDR2 SVAAGI.

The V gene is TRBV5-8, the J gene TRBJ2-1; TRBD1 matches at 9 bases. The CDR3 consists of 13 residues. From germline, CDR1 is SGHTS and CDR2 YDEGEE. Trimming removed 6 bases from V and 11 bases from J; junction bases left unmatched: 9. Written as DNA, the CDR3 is TGTGCCAGCACCCAACGGGACAGGGCGAAGCAGTTCTTC. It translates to CASTQRDRAKQFF.

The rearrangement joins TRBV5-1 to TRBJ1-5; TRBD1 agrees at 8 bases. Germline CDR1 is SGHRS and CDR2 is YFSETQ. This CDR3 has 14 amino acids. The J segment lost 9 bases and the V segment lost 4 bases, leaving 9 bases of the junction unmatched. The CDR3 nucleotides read TGCGCCAGCAGCCTCGGACAGGGCCGGGGGCCCCAGCATTTT. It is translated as CASSLGQGRGPQHF.

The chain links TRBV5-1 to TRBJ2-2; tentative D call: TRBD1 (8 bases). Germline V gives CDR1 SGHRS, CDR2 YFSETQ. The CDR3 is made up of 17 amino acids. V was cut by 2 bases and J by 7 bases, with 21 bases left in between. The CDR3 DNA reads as TGCGCCAGCAGCTTTGGACTAGGACAGGGATTCGGCGGGGAGCTGTTTTTT. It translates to CASSFGLGQGFGGELFF.

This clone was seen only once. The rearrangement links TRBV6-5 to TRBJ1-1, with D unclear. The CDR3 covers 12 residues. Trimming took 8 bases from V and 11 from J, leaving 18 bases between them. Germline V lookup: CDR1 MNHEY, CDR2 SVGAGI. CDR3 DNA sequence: TGTGCCAGCTTCCGCGACATCAGTCCGGCTTTCTTT. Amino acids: CASFRDISPAFF.

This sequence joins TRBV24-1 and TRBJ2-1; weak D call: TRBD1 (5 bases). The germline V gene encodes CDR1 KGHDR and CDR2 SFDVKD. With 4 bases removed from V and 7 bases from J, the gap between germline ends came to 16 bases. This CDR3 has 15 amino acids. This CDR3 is CATSETAQGRNEQFF. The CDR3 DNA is TGTGCCACCAGTGAAACCGCGCAGGGTCGGAATGAGCAGTTCTTC.

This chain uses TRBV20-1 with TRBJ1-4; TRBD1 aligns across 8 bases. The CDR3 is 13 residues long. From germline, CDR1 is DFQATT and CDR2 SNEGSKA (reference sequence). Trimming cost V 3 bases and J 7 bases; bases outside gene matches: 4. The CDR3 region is CSASGQGGEKLFF. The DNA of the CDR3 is TGCAGTGCTAGTGGACAGGGCGGTGAAAAACTGTTTTTT.

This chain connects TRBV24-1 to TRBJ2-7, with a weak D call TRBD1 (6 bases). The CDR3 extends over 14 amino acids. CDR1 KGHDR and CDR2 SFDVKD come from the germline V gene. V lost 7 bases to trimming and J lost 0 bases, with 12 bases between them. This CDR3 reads CATSGQGSSYEQYF. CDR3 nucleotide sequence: TGTGCCACCAGCGGGCAGGGGTCCTCCTACGAGCAGTACTTC.

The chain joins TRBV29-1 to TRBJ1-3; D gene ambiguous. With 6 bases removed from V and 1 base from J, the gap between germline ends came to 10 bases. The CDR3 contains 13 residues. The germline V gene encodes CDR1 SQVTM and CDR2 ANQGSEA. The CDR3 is CSVGQVSGNTIYF. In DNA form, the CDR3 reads TGCAGCGTGGGTCAGGTTTCTGGAAACACCATATATTTT.

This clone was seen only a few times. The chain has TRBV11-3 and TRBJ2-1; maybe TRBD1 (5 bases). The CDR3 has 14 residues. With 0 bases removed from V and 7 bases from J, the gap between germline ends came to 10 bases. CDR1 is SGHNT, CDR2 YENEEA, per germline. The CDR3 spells CASSLDPDSNEQFF. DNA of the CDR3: TGTGCCAGCAGCTTAGATCCCGACAGTAATGAGCAGTTCTTC.